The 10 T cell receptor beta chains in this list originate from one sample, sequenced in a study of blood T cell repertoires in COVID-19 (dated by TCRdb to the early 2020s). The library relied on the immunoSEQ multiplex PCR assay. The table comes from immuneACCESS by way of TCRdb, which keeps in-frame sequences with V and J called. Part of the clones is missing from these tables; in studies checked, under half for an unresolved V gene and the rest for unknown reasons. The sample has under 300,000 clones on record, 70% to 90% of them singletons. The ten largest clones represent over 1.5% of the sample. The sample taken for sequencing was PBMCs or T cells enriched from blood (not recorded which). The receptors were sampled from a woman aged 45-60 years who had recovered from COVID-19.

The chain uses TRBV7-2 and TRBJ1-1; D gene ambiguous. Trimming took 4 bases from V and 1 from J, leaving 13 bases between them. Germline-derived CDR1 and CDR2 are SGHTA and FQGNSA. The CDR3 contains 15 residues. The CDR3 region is CASSYGRAENTEAFF. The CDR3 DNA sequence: TGTGCCAGCAGCTATGGGAGGGCGGAGAACACTGAAGCTTTCTTT. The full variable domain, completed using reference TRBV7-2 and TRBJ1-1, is GAGVSQSPSNKVTEKGKDVELRCDPISGHTALYWYRQSLGQGLEFLIYFQGNSAPDKSGLPSDRFSAERTGGSVSTLTIQRTQQEDSAVYLCASSYGRAENTEAFFGQGTRLTVV.

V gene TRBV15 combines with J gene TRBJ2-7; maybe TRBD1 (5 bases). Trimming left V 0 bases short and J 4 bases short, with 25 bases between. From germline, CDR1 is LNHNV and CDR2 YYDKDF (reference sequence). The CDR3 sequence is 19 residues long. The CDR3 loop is CATSRDYQGFSLHGYEQYF. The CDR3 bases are TGTGCCACCAGCAGAGACTATCAGGGCTTCAGTCTCCACGGATACGAGCAGTACTTC.

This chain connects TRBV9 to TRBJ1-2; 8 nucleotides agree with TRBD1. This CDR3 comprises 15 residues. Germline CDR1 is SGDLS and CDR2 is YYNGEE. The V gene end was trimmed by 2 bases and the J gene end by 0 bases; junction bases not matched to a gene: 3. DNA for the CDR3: TGTGCCAGCAGCGTTTCAGGGGGCCCTAACTATGGCTACACCTTC. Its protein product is CASSVSGGPNYGYTF.

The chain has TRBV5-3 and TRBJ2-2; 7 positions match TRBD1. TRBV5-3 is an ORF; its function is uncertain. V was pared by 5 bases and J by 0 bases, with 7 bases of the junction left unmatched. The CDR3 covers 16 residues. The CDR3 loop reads CARRPGTDPNTGELFF. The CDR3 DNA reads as TGTGCCAGAAGACCCGGGACAGATCCGAACACCGGGGAGCTGTTTTTT.

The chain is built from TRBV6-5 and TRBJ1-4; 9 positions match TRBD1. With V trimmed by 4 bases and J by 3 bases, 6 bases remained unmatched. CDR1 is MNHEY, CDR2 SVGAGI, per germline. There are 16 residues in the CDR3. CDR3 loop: CASSLDRGFPNEKLFF. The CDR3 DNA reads TGTGCCAGCAGTTTGGACAGGGGATTCCCTAATGAAAAACTGTTTTTT.

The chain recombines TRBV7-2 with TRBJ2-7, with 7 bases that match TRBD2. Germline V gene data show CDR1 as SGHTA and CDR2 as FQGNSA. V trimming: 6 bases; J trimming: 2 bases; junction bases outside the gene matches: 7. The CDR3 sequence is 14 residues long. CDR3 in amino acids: CASRPGGSAYEQYF. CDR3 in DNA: TGTGCCAGCAGACCCGGCGGGAGCGCCTACGAGCAGTACTTC.

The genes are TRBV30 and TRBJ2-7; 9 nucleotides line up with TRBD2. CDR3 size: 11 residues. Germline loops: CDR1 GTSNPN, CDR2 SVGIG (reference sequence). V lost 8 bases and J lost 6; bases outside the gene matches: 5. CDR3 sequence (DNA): TGTGCCGGAGGGACTAGCCGCGAGCAGTACTTC. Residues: CAGGTSREQYF.

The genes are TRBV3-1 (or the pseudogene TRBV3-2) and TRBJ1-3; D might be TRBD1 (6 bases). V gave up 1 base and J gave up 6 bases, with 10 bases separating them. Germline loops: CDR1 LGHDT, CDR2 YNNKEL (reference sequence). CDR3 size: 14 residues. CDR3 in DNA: TGTGCCAGCAGCCAAGCAGGGGCGGAAAACACCATATATTTT. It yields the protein CASSQAGAENTIYF.

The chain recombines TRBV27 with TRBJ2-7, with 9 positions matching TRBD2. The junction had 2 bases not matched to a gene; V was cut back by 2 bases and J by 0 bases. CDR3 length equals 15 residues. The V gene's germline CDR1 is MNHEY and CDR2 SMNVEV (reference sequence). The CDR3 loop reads CASSLSGRFSYEQYF. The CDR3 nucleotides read TGTGCCAGCAGTTTAAGCGGGAGGTTCTCCTACGAGCAGTACTTC.

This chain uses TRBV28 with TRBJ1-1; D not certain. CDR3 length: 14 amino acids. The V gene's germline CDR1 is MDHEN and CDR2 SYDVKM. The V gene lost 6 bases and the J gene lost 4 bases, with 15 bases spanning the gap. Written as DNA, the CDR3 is TGTGCCAGCAGGACCGGAAGGGAGGGCACTGAAGCTTTCTTT. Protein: CASRTGREGTEAFF.